This T cell receptor (beta chain) was captured in a study of T cells in Graves' hyperthyroidism and ophthalmopathy. With 4 bases clipped from V and 1 base from J, the junction kept 4 bases outside the gene matches. CDR1 is SNHLY, CDR2 FYNNEI, per germline. The CDR3 extends over 16 amino acids. The table lists this clonotype with many counts. Authors of the study amplified TCR beta CDR3 regions from RNA transcripts. The HTBI set primed first-round TCR CDR3 RT-PCR. MiXCR, run by TCRdb on the multiplex PCR reads, gives a single entry per CDR3 protein. The data hold over 350,000 distinct CDR3 sequences, with 11% to 15% observed a single time. Duration under 3 months, a NOSPECS grade of at least 4, and a Clinical Activity Score of at least 3 characterized the ophthalmopathy patients. Uncontrolled infection, other autoimmune disease, pregnancy or lactation led to exclusion.

The chain combines TRBV2 with TRBJ2-2, with 9 bases identical to TRBD1. The sequencing sample was made of blood. This sequence originates from a man aged 45-65 years with Graves' ophthalmopathy. CDR3 loop: CASSVQGAKNTGELFF. The CDR3 coding sequence is TGTGCCAGCAGTGTACAGGGGGCGAAGAACACCGGGGAGCTGTTTTTT. The variable domain in full, with the rest retrieved from reference TRBV2 and TRBJ2-2, is EPEVTQTPSHQVTQMGQEVILRCVPISNHLYFYWYRQILGQKVEFLVSFYNNEISEKSEIFDDQFSVERPDGSNFTLKIRSTKLEDSAMYFCASSVQGAKNTGELFFGEGSRLTVL.